A single sample is the source of the 31 T cell receptor beta chains below, sequenced in a study of blood T cell repertoires in COVID-19. Sequencing used immunoSEQ multiplex PCR; TCRdb keeps in-frame clones, though not all of them. The table shows approximately 50,000 clones, with around 87% occurring only once. The sample was peripheral blood. The receptors were gathered from a man in his forties or fifties with active COVID-19.

V gene TRBV9 combines with J gene TRBJ2-7; TRBD2 matches 7 bases. This CDR3 has 14 amino acids. The ends lost 4 bases at V and 5 bases at J; junction bases unmatched: 9. Germline V CDR1 and CDR2: SGDLS, YYNGEE. This chain's CDR3 is CASSMSGKLDEQYF. The DNA of the CDR3 is TGTGCCAGCAGCATGAGCGGGAAATTGGACGAGCAGTACTTC.

The chain joins TRBV4-1 to TRBJ2-6, with a weak D call TRBD1 (6 bases). Per germline, CDR1 MGHRA and CDR2 YSYEKL. The CDR3 consists of 17 residues. The ends were cut back, 2 bases at V and 0 bases at J, with 11 bases in the middle. Written as DNA, the CDR3 is TGCGCCAGCAGCCAAACGACAGGCCGCTCTGGGGCCAACGTCCTGACTTTC. Protein sequence: CASSQTTGRSGANVLTF.

The J gene is TRBJ1-3, the V gene TRBV18; TRBD1 is a possible D gene (5 bases). The CDR3 has 17 amino acids. CDR1 KGHSH and CDR2 LQKENI come from the germline V gene. The V and J ends lost 6 bases and 0 bases respectively, with 18 bases between them. CDR3 bases: TGTGCCAGCTCCACGGCCGGGGGTACTATCTCTGGAAACACCATATATTTT. Residues: CASSTAGGTISGNTIYF.

This chain connects TRBV5-6 to TRBJ2-7; 9 bases map to TRBD2. V lost 4 bases and J lost 4; bases outside the gene matches: 12. Germline CDR1 SGHDT, CDR2 YYEEEE. The length of the CDR3 is 16 residues. The CDR3 region is CASSPIGPSGDYEQYF. CDR3 sequence (DNA): TGTGCCAGCAGCCCTATTGGGCCTAGCGGGGATTACGAGCAGTACTTC. Looking up the rest from reference TRBV5-6 and TRBJ2-7 gives the full variable domain: DAGVTQSPTHLIKTRGQQVTLRCSPKSGHDTVSWYQQALGQGPQFIFQYYEEEERQRGNFPDRFSGHQFPNYSSELNVNALLLGDSALYLCASSPIGPSGDYEQYFGPGTRLTVT.

The chain joins TRBV5-6 to TRBJ1-1; tentatively, D is TRBD1 (5 bases). This CDR3 is 15 amino acids long. Germline assignment: CDR1 SGHDT and CDR2 YYEEEE. Trimming removed 0 bases at V and 1 base at J, with 10 bases between. CDR3 loop: CASSLAGGGNTEAFF. As DNA, the CDR3 is TGTGCCAGCAGCTTGGCCGGGGGAGGGAACACTGAAGCTTTCTTT.

CDR3 protein: CASRSGQGGKDEQFF. The CDR3 coding sequence is TGTGCCAGCCGGAGCGGACAGGGAGGGAAGGATGAGCAGTTCTTC. V usage is TRBV27 and J usage is TRBJ2-1; tentative D call: TRBD1 (8 bases). Between the trimmed V and J ends, which lost 8 bases and 8 bases, there was a span of 22 bases. The CDR3 runs to 15 residues. Germline V gene sequence: CDR1 MNHEY, CDR2 SMNVEV (reference sequence).

V is TRBV5-6 and J is TRBJ1-1; possible D gene TRBD1, 5 bases. With 4 bases removed from V and 0 bases from J, the gap between germline ends came to 10 bases. Per germline, CDR1 SGHDT and CDR2 YYEEEE. This CDR3 has 14 amino acids. The CDR3 loop is CASSQKQVNTEAFF. Here the CDR3 DNA reads TGTGCCAGCAGCCAAAAACAGGTGAACACTGAAGCTTTCTTT.

V and J are TRBV29-1 and TRBJ2-3, with a weak D call TRBD1 (5 bases). The germline V and J ends were trimmed by 8 bases and 3 bases, with 21 bases remaining between them. The CDR3 contains 15 residues. In germline, CDR1 is SQVTM, CDR2 ANQGSEA. CDR3 region: CSIRFQGLATDTQYF. In DNA, the CDR3 is TGCAGCATCCGGTTTCAGGGATTGGCGACAGATACGCAGTATTTT.

The V and J genes are TRBV7-9 and TRBJ2-5; a weak D match, TRBD1 (6 bases). The germline CDR1 and CDR2 sequences are SEHNR and FQNEAQ (reference sequence). Deletions cut 5 bases from V and 5 bases from J, with 18 bases between. The CDR3 is 15 residues long. As DNA, the CDR3 is TGTGCCAGCAGCGCCGGTCTAGGGCAGGGGGAGACCCAGTACTTC. Protein product: CASSAGLGQGETQYF.

The chain couples TRBV4-3 to TRBJ2-1; 13 bases align to TRBD2. CDR1 is LGHNA, CDR2 YSLEER, per germline. J was trimmed by 7 bases and V by 2 bases; bases with no gene match: 11. The CDR3 is made up of 18 amino acids. DNA for the CDR3: TGCGCCAGCAGCCAACGGACTAGCGGGAGTGTTCTGGGGAATGAGCAGTTCTTC. Translation: CASSQRTSGSVLGNEQFF.

The V call is TRBV5-1, the J call TRBJ2-7, with D tentatively TRBD2 (6 bases). The germline V gene has CDR1 SGHRS and CDR2 YFSETQ. V was trimmed by 4 bases and J by 2 bases, leaving 16 bases between them. CDR3 length equals 15 residues. CDR3 in amino acids: CASSPDSRRAYEQYF. The DNA of the CDR3 is TGCGCCAGCAGCCCCGATAGCCGGAGGGCCTACGAGCAGTACTTC.

The chain joins TRBV27 to TRBJ2-1; D perhaps matches TRBD1 (6 bases). V lost 8 bases and J 2 bases, leaving 10 bases between the germline ends. Germline CDR1 and CDR2: MNHEY and SMNVEV (reference sequence). This CDR3 comprises 13 residues. CDR3 nucleotides: TGTGCCAGCCTACAGGGCCCCTACAATGAGCAGTTCTTC. Translation: CASLQGPYNEQFF.

CDR3 in amino acids: CASSIGQGARLGYGYTF. The CDR3, as DNA: TGTGCCAGTAGTATCGGACAGGGGGCGCGCCTGGGCTATGGCTACACCTTC. The chain is built from TRBV19 and TRBJ1-2; TRBD1 matches at 11 bases. Looked up from germline, CDR1 is LNHDA and CDR2 is SQIVND (reference sequence). The ends lost 3 bases at V and 4 bases at J; junction bases unmatched: 10. The CDR3 is made up of 17 amino acids.

This chain connects TRBV18 to TRBJ1-4, with 9 bases fitting TRBD1. The CDR3 totals 15 residues. From germline, CDR1 is KGHSH and CDR2 LQKENI. The V gene end was trimmed by 3 bases and the J gene end by 7 bases; junction bases not matched to a gene: 6. The CDR3 DNA is TGTGCCAGCTCACCTTTCGGGGGACAGGGTGAAAAACTGTTTTTT. Protein: CASSPFGGQGEKLFF.

This chain connects TRBV7-2 to TRBJ2-1, with D uncertain. V lost 1 base, J lost 7 bases, and 8 bases lay in between. The CDR3 has 13 amino acids. CDR1 is SGHTA and CDR2 is FQGNSA in the germline V gene. CDR3 in DNA: TGTGCCAGCAGCTTAGTACCTGAGAATGAGCAGTTCTTC. Its protein product is CASSLVPENEQFF.

V and J are TRBV7-2 and TRBJ2-7, with 10 positions matching TRBD2. Trimming cost V 1 base and J 3 bases; bases outside gene matches: 3. CDR3 length: 15 residues. The germline gives CDR1 SGHTA, CDR2 FQGNSA. The CDR3 DNA reads TGTGCCAGCAGCTTAGAGTTAGCGGGGGGCTACGAGCAGTACTTC. It encodes CASSLELAGGYEQYF.

The V call is TRBV11-1, the J call TRBJ2-1; tentative D call: TRBD1 (6 bases). This CDR3 has 13 amino acids. Germline V gene data show CDR1 as SGHAT and CDR2 as FQDESV (reference sequence). The ends were cut back, 8 bases at V and 3 bases at J, with 11 bases in the middle. CDR3 in DNA: TGTGCCAGCCTCGGGACACACTACAATGAGCAGTTCTTC. As protein: CASLGTHYNEQFF.

The chain uses TRBV11-3 and TRBJ2-7; the D gene is possibly TRBD2 (5 bases). The length of the CDR3 is 13 residues. V lost 1 base to trimming and J lost 6 bases, with 10 bases between them. Germline CDR1 reads SGHNT; CDR2 reads YENEEA. This CDR3 reads CASSLVSAGEQYF. CDR3 DNA: TGTGCCAGCAGCTTAGTCTCGGCGGGCGAGCAGTACTTC.

The chain has TRBV10-3 and TRBJ1-6; D unresolved. The ends were cut back, 3 bases at V and 7 bases at J, with 4 bases in the middle. The CDR3 length is 12 residues. Looked up from germline, CDR1 is ENHRY and CDR2 is SYGVKD. The CDR3 DNA reads TGTGCCATCAGTGATCAGAATTCACCCCTCCACTTT. Translated: CAISDQNSPLHF.

V usage is TRBV19 and J usage is TRBJ1-1; D ambiguous. Deletions cut 1 base from V and 1 base from J, with 4 bases between. The CDR3 has 13 residues. Looked up from germline, CDR1 is LNHDA and CDR2 is SQIVND (reference sequence). The CDR3 here is CASSIARNTEAFF. The CDR3 nucleotides read TGTGCCAGTAGTATAGCGAGGAACACTGAAGCTTTCTTT.

The chain uses TRBV7-9 and TRBJ2-5; 10 nucleotides match TRBD1. Germline V gives CDR1 SEHNR, CDR2 FQNEAQ (reference sequence). This CDR3 contains 14 residues. V shed 5 bases and J 4 bases; nucleotides not matched to a gene: 4. The CDR3 DNA reads as TGTGCCAGCAGCCCGCGGACAGGGGGAGAGACCCAGTACTTC. It yields the protein CASSPRTGGETQYF.

The V call is TRBV3-1 (or the pseudogene TRBV3-2), the J call TRBJ2-7; possibly TRBD1 for D (5 bases). The CDR3 has 15 amino acids. Germline CDR1 reads LGHDT; CDR2 reads YNNKEL (reference sequence). The germline V and J ends were trimmed by 4 bases and 2 bases, with 15 bases remaining between them. This CDR3 reads CASSPLRASTYEQYF. The CDR3 coding sequence is TGTGCCAGCAGCCCTCTCAGGGCGTCTACCTACGAGCAGTACTTC.

The chain carries TRBV24-1 and TRBJ2-7, with 9 nucleotides matching TRBD1. The V segment lost 8 bases and the J segment 5 bases; nucleotides outside the gene matches: 6. Per germline, CDR1 KGHDR and CDR2 SFDVKD. The CDR3 spans 13 residues. The CDR3 nucleotides are TGTGCCACCACGAGTACAGGGGGCGACGAGCAGTACTTC. As protein: CATTSTGGDEQYF.

This clone appeared a few times. The rearrangement uses TRBV7-3 and TRBJ1-2, with TRBD1 matching over 8 bases. The CDR3 extends over 14 amino acids. V was pared by 5 bases and J by 4 bases, with 6 bases of the junction left unmatched. Germline-derived CDR1 and CDR2 are SGHTA and FQGTGA. The CDR3 bases are TGTGCCAGCAGCCCGACAGGGGTTGCCTATGGCTACACCTTC. Amino acid sequence: CASSPTGVAYGYTF.

This chain connects TRBV28 to TRBJ2-5; 9 nucleotides align to TRBD2. Germline trimming cut 5 bases from V and 5 bases from J; bases unmatched to any gene: 9. The CDR3 totals 15 residues. Looked up from germline, CDR1 is MDHEN and CDR2 is SYDVKM. The CDR3 spells CASSGGAGGEETQYF. In DNA form, the CDR3 reads TGTGCCAGCAGTGGTGGAGCGGGGGGTGAGGAGACCCAGTACTTC.

The V and J genes are TRBV19 and TRBJ2-2; 8 bases are shared with TRBD1. This CDR3 is 15 amino acids long. Looked up from germline, CDR1 is LNHDA and CDR2 is SQIVND (reference sequence). Unmatched junction bases numbered 8, after V lost 6 bases and J lost 5 bases. CDR3 sequence: CASRPQGAGTGELFF. CDR3 nucleotides: TGTGCCAGTAGACCGCAGGGGGCGGGAACCGGGGAGCTGTTTTTT. Combining the CDR3 with reference TRBV19 and TRBJ2-2 gives the whole variable domain DGGITQSPKYLFRKEGQNVTLSCEQNLNHDAMYWYRQDPGQGLRLIYYSQIVNDFQKGDIAEGYSVSREKKESFPLTVTSAQKNPTAFYLCASRPQGAGTGELFFGEGSRLTVL.

This sequence joins TRBV29-1 and TRBJ1-5; D is uncertain. Trimming pared 4 bases from V and 7 bases from J, leaving 14 bases between. CDR1 SQVTM and CDR2 ANQGSEA come from the germline V gene. The CDR3 length is 13 residues. In DNA form, the CDR3 reads TGCAGCGTTGTAGGGCAGAGCGGCCAGCCCCAGCATTTT. It is translated as CSVVGQSGQPQHF.

The chain has TRBV15 and TRBJ2-7; perhaps TRBD1 as D (5 bases). Germline CDR1 and CDR2: LNHNV and YYDKDF (reference sequence). Deletions cut 3 bases from V and 3 bases from J, with 18 bases between. CDR3 length: 16 amino acids. CDR3 in DNA: TGTGCCACCAGCAGGGGTGGGTTCGACAGCCGCTACGAGCAGTACTTC. Encoded protein: CATSRGGFDSRYEQYF.

This clone turned up a few times. The V and J genes are TRBV4-3 and TRBJ1-4; 10 nucleotides align to TRBD1. V shed 2 bases and J 7 bases; nucleotides not matched to a gene: 7. The CDR3 has 16 residues. Germline V gene sequence: CDR1 LGHNA, CDR2 YSLEER. The CDR3: CASSQPWTGGGEKLFF. The CDR3 DNA reads as TGCGCCAGCAGCCAACCGTGGACAGGGGGGGGTGAAAAACTGTTTTTT.

The chain employs TRBV28 and TRBJ2-7; TRBD1 matches 7 bases. The CDR3 is 20 residues long. J was trimmed by 3 bases and V by 5 bases; bases with no gene match: 25. In germline, CDR1 is MDHEN, CDR2 SYDVKM. The CDR3 coding sequence is TGTGCCAGCAGTCCAAACCCTGGGACAGTTTCGAGACCCCACTACTACGAGCAGTACTTC. This translates into CASSPNPGTVSRPHYYEQYF.

This clone was detected a few times. The V gene is TRBV7-3, the J gene TRBJ2-7; D call uncertain. Trimming left V 5 bases short and J 4 bases short, with 12 bases between. CDR1 and CDR2 (germline): SGHTA, FQGTGA. CDR3 length: 13 amino acids. In nucleotides, the CDR3 is TGTGCCAGCAGCCCAGATCCGTCGTACGAGCAGTACTTC. Translated, it gives CASSPDPSYEQYF.